The T cell receptor (beta chain) described here comes from a study of human T cells and chemical hapten exposure. Time point denoted: patch test 3, about 24 weeks after DPC sensitization. Sample treatment: therapeutic diphenylcyclopropenone sensitization with weekly scalp DPC. Germline trimming cut 2 bases from V and 0 bases from J; bases unmatched to any gene: 3. The CDR3 length is 16 residues. Germline loops: CDR1 ENHRY, CDR2 SYGVKD. What the library attached to individual cDNA molecules were unique molecular identifiers. MiXCR was run by TCRdb on the RACE reads, yielding one entry per CDR3 protein. The data contain about 200,000 distinct CDR3 sequences, about 25% of them singletons.

The sequence was collected from a woman in her forties with alopecia areata. Some clones in this sample may be carry-over from other donors' samples. The sample was whole blood, taken in connection with sensitization to the hapten diphenylcyclopropenone (DPC). The rearrangement uses TRBV10-3 and TRBJ2-7; 11 bases are a match to TRBD2. CDR3 DNA sequence: TGTGCCATCAGTGAGGCTAGCGGGAGGACCTCCTACGAGCAGTACTTC. It is translated as CAISEASGRTSYEQYF.